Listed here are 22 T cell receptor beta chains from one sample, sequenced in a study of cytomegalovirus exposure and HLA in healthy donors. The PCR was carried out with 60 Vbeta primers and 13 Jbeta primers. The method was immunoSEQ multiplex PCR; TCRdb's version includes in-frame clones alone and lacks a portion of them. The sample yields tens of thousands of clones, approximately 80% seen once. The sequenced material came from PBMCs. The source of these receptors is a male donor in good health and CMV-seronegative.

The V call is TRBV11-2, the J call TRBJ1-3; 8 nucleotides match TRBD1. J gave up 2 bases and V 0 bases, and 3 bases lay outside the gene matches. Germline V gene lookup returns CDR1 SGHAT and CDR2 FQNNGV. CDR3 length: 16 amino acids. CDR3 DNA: TGTGCCAGCAGCTTAGAACGGACAGGGACTGGAAACACCATATATTTT. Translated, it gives CASSLERTGTGNTIYF.

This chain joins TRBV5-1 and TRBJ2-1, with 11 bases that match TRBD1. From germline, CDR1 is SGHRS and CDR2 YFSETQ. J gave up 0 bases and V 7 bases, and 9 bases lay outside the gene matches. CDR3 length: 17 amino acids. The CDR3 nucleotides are TGCGCCAGCGGCCGACTGGGACAGGGGGTCTCCTACAATGAGCAGTTCTTC. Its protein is CASGRLGQGVSYNEQFF.

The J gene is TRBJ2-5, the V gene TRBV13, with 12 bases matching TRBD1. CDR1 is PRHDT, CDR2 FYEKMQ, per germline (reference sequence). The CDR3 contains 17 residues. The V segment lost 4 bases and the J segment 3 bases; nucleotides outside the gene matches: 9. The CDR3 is CASSSVGTGGPKETQYF. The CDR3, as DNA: TGTGCCAGCAGCTCCGTCGGGACAGGGGGCCCTAAAGAGACCCAGTACTTC.

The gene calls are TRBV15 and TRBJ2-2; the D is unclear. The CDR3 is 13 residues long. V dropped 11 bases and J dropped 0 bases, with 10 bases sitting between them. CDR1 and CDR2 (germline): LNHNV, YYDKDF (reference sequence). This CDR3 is CAAQTSNTGELFF. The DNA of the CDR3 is TGTGCCGCCCAGACATCGAACACCGGGGAGCTGTTTTTT.

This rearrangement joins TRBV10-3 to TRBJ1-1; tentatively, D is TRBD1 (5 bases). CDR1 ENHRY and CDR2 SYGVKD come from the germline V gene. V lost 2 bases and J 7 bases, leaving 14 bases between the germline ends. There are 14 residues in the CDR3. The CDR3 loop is CAISEADVRGEAFF. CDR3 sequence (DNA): TGTGCCATCAGTGAGGCCGATGTAAGGGGTGAAGCTTTCTTT.

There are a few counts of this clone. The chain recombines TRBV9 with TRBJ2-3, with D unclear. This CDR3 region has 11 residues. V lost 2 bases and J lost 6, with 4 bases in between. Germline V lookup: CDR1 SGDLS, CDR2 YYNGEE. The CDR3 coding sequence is TGTGCCAGCAGCGTGAGGGATACGCAGTATTTT. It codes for CASSVRDTQYF.

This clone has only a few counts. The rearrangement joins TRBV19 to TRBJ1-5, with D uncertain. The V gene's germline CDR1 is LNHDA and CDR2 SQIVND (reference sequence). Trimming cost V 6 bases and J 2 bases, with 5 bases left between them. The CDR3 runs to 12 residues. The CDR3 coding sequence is TGTGCCAGTAGGGGCGGCAATCAGCCCCAGCATTTT. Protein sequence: CASRGGNQPQHF.

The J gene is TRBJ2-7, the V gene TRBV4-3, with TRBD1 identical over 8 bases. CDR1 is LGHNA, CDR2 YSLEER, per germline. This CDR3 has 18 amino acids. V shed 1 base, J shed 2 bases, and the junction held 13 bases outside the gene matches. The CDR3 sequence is CASSQVLDRVEGTYEQYF. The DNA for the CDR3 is TGCGCCAGCAGCCAAGTCTTGGACAGGGTAGAAGGAACCTACGAGCAGTACTTC.

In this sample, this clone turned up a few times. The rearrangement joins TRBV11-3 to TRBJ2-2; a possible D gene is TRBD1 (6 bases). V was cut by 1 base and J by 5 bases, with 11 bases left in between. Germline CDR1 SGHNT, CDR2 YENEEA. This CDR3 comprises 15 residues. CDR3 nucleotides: TGTGCCAGCAGCTTAGCCGGACAGCAAACCGGGGAGCTGTTTTTT. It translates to CASSLAGQQTGELFF.

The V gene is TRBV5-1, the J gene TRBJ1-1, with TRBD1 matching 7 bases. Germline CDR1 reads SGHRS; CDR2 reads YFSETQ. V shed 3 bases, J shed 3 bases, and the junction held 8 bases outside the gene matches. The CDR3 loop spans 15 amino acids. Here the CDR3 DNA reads TGCGCCAGCAGCTCCGACAGGGATTATGACACTGAAGCTTTCTTT. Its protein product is CASSSDRDYDTEAFF.

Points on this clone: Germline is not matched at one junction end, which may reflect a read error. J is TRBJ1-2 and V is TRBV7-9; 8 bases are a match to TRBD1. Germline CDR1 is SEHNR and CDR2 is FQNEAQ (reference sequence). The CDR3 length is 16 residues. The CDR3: CSSSLSGTGAYYGYTF. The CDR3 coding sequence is TGTTCCAGCAGCTTATCCGGGACAGGAGCCTACTATGGCTACACCTTC.

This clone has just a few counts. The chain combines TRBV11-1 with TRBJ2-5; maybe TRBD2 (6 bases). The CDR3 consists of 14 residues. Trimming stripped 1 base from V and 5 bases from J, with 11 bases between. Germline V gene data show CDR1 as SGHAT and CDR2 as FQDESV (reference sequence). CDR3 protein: CASSLEAGRETQYF. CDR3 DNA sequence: TGTGCCAGCAGCTTAGAGGCTGGGAGGGAGACCCAGTACTTC. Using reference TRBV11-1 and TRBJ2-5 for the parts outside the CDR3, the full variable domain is EAEVAQSPRYKITEKSQAVAFWCDPISGHATLYWYRQILGQGPELLVQFQDESVVDDSQLPKDRFSAERLKGVDSTLKIQPAELGDSAMYLCASSLEAGRETQYFGPGTRLLVL.

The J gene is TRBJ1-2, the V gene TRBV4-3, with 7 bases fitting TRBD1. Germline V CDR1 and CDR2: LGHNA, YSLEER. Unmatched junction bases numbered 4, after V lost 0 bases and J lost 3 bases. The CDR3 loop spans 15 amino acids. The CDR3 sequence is CASSQERGRHYGYTF. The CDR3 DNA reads TGCGCCAGCAGCCAAGAAAGGGGGCGGCACTATGGCTACACCTTC.

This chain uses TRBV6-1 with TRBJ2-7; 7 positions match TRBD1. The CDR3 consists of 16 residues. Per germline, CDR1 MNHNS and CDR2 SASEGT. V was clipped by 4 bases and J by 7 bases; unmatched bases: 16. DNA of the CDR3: TGTGCCAGCAGTGCCCAAGAGGGGGCTCTAACGGGTGAGCAGTACTTC. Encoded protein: CASSAQEGALTGEQYF.

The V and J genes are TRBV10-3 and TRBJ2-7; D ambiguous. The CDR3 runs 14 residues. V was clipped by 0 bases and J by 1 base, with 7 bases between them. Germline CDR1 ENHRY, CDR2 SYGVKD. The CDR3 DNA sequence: TGTGCCATCAGTGAGTCCTCACTTTCCTACGAGCAGTACTTC. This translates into CAISESSLSYEQYF.

The CDR3 reads CASSLGAGMNTEAFF. As DNA, the CDR3 is TGTGCCAGCAGCCTAGGGGCAGGAATGAACACTGAAGCTTTCTTT. This chain joins TRBV7-2 and TRBJ1-1, with D tentatively TRBD1 (5 bases). The length of the CDR3 is 15 residues. V was trimmed by 5 bases and J by 0 bases, leaving 13 bases between them. Germline lookup yields CDR1 SGHTA and CDR2 FQGNSA.

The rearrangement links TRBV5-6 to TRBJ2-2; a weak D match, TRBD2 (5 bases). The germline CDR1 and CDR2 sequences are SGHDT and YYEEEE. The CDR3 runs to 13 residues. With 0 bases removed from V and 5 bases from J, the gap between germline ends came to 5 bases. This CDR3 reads CASSLAGTGELFF. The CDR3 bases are TGTGCCAGCAGCTTGGCGGGGACCGGGGAGCTGTTTTTT.

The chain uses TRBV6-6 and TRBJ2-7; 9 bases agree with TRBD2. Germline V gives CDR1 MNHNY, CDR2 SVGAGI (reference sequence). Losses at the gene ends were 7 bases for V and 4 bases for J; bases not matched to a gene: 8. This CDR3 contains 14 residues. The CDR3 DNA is TGTGCCAGCACTCGTGGCGGGGGGGCGTACGAGCAGTACTTC. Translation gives CASTRGGGAYEQYF.

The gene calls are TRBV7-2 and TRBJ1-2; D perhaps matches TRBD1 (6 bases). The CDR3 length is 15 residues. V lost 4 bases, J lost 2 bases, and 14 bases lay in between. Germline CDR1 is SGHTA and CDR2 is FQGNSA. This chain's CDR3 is CASSSRRDTNYGYTF. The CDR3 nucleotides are TGTGCCAGCAGCTCCCGCCGGGACACCAACTATGGCTACACCTTC.

The CDR3, as DNA: TGTGCCAGCAGTGACAACAGGGGGGATTACAATGAGCAGTTCTTC. This gives the protein CASSDNRGDYNEQFF. V gene TRBV6-4 combines with J gene TRBJ2-1, with TRBD1 identical over 8 bases. Trimming removed 2 bases from V and 4 bases from J; junction bases left unmatched: 4. The CDR3 extends over 15 amino acids. CDR1 and CDR2 from the germline V gene are MRHNA and SNTAGT.

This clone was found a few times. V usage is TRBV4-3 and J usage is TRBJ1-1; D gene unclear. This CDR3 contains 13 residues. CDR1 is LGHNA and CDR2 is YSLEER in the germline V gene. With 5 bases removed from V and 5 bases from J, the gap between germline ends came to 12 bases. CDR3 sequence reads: CASSFSWETEAFF. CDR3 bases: TGCGCCAGCAGCTTTAGCTGGGAGACTGAAGCTTTCTTT.

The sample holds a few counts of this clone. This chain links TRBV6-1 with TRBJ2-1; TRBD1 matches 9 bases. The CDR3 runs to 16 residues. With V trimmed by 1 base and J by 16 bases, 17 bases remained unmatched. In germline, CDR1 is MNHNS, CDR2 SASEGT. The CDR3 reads CASSEVETGGTQRCFF. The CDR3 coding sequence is TGTGCCAGCAGTGAAGTCGAGACAGGGGGAACCCAGCGCTGCTTCTTC.